A selection of T cell receptor beta chains follows, all from one sample in a study of STAT5B mutations in CD4+ large granular lymphocyte leukemia. Some clones are missing from TCRdb's copy, which holds only in-frame ones; the method was immunoSEQ multiplex PCR. The sample includes about 18,000 clones, approximately 88% seen only once; the top ten take approximately 13%. Specimen: CD4+ T cells from blood buffy coats. The origin of the receptors is a human donor in good health. CDR3s include the opening cysteine and the closing phenylalanine or tryptophan. Rows may omit the clone size; those that give it use once, few, many or a size class.

clone size	V gene	J gene	CDR3 protein
few	TRBV18	TRBJ1-5	CASSAGGNQPQHF
-	TRBV11-2	TRBJ2-1	CASSLEGQYNEQFF
-	TRBV18	TRBJ2-7	CASSPVGAYEQYF
-	TRBV6-5	TRBJ2-1	CASRILAGGPFEQFF
few	TRBV25-1	TRBJ1-2	CASSDSGQEVYGYTF
once	TRBV2	TRBJ2-1	CASSDVTLPSLNEQFF
-	TRBV29-1	TRBJ2-6	CSVLSGANVLTF
-	TRBV2	TRBJ2-7	CASKRQGAYEQYF
-	TRBV7-2	TRBJ1-1	CASSPRQVYTEAFF
-	TRBV6-6	TRBJ2-7	CASSYTLSSYEQYF
-	TRBV7-9	TRBJ1-1	CASSFTANTEAFF
few	TRBV2	TRBJ1-1	CASSGGQGNTEAFF
-	TRBV7-9	TRBJ2-7	CASSLVGYEQYF
-	TRBV23-1	TRBJ1-1	CASTPGHLLRGDTEAFF
-	TRBV7-9	TRBJ2-1	CASSSPAGGQTYNEQFF
-	TRBV2	TRBJ2-2	CASSRTGVTGELFF
-	TRBV13	TRBJ2-7	CASRNLAEGIYEQYF
once	TRBV27	TRBJ1-4	CASSRSPGYNEKLFF
-	TRBV14	TRBJ2-3	CASSHFIAGAADTQYF
once	TRBV7-2	TRBJ2-4	CASSPGTAQKRIQYF
-	TRBV2	TRBJ2-3	CASTPGGDTQYF
-	TRBV9	TRBJ2-3	CASSPGTRGDTQYF
-	TRBV6-1	TRBJ1-1	CASRATRMNTEAFF
-	TRBV29-1	TRBJ1-1	CSGGQEAFF
-	TRBV10-3	TRBJ1-2	CAISDSHRTNYGYTF
few	TRBV4-1	TRBJ2-7	CASSRTAGQGAYEQYF
-	TRBV7-9	TRBJ1-4	CASSLVPSTNEKLFF
once	TRBV6-1	TRBJ1-2	CASSETLTGVGYTF
-	TRBV5-4	TRBJ1-1	CASSLLFGPGTLNTEAFF
-	TRBV6-6	TRBJ2-5	CASGGRGETQYF
-	TRBV11-2	TRBJ2-1	CASNAGGYNEQFF
-	TRBV9	TRBJ1-1	CASSSRDRGPTEAFF
once	TRBV19	TRBJ2-2	CASSIREKTGELFF
-	TRBV5-4	TRBJ2-1	CASSRGGPEQFF
-	TRBV5-1	TRBJ2-7	CASSLEGPSYEQYF
-	TRBV6-5	TRBJ2-3	CASSPRADTQYF
-	TRBV6-5	TRBJ1-2	CASSPDSGGNYGYTF
-	TRBV15	TRBJ1-2	CATSRDGNYGYTF
-	TRBV25-1	TRBJ1-4	CASSWGANEKLFF
-	TRBV7-8	TRBJ2-6	CASSQDSRRVGANVLTF
-	TRBV18	TRBJ1-1	CASSPPGTGASGTEAFF
-	TRBV9	TRBJ2-1	CASSVMGERNNEQFF
-	TRBV5-4	TRBJ1-2	CASSAGTLGYTF
-	TRBV7-9	TRBJ2-5	CASSSQGGKETQYF
-	TRBV19	TRBJ1-2	CASAAGTFYGYTF
once	TRBV25-1	TRBJ2-7	CASSEYDYLEQYF
-	TRBV19	TRBJ2-7	CASSTTSGMLYEQYF
-	TRBV2	TRBJ1-5	CASSTQGFSQPQHF
-	TRBV11-2	TRBJ2-3	CASSSVKGGGTDTQYF
-	TRBV5-6	TRBJ2-1	CASSPNKGGSYNEQFF
-	TRBV5-5	TRBJ2-1	CASSRDRQQEQFF
-	TRBV6-1	TRBJ2-7	CASRHRLAYEQYF
-	TRBV19	TRBJ2-7	CASKKATVSYEQYF
-	TRBV6-5	TRBJ2-7	CASRSTGNEQYF
-	TRBV27	TRBJ2-7	CASSTLLPSSYEQYF
-	TRBV30	TRBJ2-7	CAWSVYRGYEQYF
-	TRBV6-1	TRBJ1-5	CASSSTGLNQPQHF
-	TRBV5-4	TRBJ2-1	CASSADGISSYNEQFF
-	TRBV7-6	TRBJ1-3	CASSFGTGSSGNTIYF
-	TRBV2	TRBJ1-3	CASSEALGGSGNTIYF